The text below deals with one TCR beta chain. What it binds is unknown. The data were taken from a study of cytomegalovirus exposure and HLA in healthy donors. Study-level points and caveats: Per published accounts, TCR beta sequences correctly predicted the HLA-A and HLA-B alleles of most subjects. A likely sequencing artifact accounted for one observed cluster of highly shared sequence variants. Prior analysis indicated that the majority of TCR beta V segments exhibited productivity approximately 90% or approximately 30% of the time.

13 Jbeta primers and 60 Vbeta primers were used for the PCR. Profiled with immunoSEQ multiplex PCR; TCRdb holds only in-frame clones, not every one. Of about 170,000 clones listed, approximately 80% were seen once; the top ten hold 0.7% to 0.95%. Per the germline V gene, CDR1 is SGHRS and CDR2 is YFSETQ. This CDR3 region has 15 residues. V was pared by 0 bases and J by 6 bases, with 7 bases of the junction left unmatched. The clonotype originates from a woman aged 18 to 35 in good health and CMV-seronegative. The gene calls are TRBV5-1 and TRBJ2-7, with 9 bases matching TRBD1. Sample: PBMCs. The CDR3 protein is CASSLGTGVMGEQYF. The CDR3 bases are TGCGCCAGCAGCTTGGGGACAGGGGTTATGGGCGAGCAGTACTTC.